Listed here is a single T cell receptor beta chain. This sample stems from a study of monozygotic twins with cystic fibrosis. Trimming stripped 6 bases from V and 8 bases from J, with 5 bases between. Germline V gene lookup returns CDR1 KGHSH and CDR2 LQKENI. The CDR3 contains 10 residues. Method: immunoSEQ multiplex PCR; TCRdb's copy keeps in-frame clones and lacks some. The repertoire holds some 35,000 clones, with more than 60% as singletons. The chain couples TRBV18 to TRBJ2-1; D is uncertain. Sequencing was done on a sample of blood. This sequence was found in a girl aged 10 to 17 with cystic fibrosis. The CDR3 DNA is TGTGCCAGCTCTGGGGATGAGCAGTTCTTC. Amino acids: CASSGDEQFF.